The source of this T cell receptor (beta chain) is a study of shared clonotypes between healthy human individuals. Study results and limitations: Compared with memory subsets, naive subsets generally had larger estimated richness.

In regard to this clone: Its antigen is not known.

Division of CD4+ cells produced a CD45RA+ naive subset and a CD45RA-negative memory subset. This table comes from immunoSEQ multiplex PCR, and its TCRdb copy is limited to in-frame clones, with some not included. In the table there are 2 million to 2.5 million clones, roughly 93% of which are singletons. The sequencing sample was made of naive CD4+ T cells from PBMCs. The subset is: CD45RA+ positively selected. This receptor was identified in a man in his late teens or twenties in good health. Some clones in this sample may be carry-over from other donors' samples.

The CDR3 here is CASSEDSSISTDTQYF. For the CDR3, the DNA is TGTGCCAGCAGTGAAGACTCTTCCATTAGCACAGATACGCAGTATTTT. The genes are TRBV6-4 and TRBJ2-3, with D uncertain. The CDR3 runs 16 residues. Germline V gene lookup returns CDR1 MRHNA and CDR2 SNTAGT. Trimming took 3 bases from V and 0 from J, leaving 13 bases between them.